This T cell receptor (beta chain) was captured in a study of T cells in Graves' hyperthyroidism and ophthalmopathy. Diagnoses were made from clinical symptoms, serum measures (thyroxine and TRAb), thyroid ultrasound and orbital computed tomography. Amplification yielded TCR beta CDR3 regions, with RNA transcripts as the source. First-round RT-PCR with HTBI primers amplified the TCR CDR3 region. One entry per CDR3 protein, called by TCRdb with MiXCR from the multiplex PCR reads. The sample has about 570,000 distinct CDR3 sequences, approximately 44% seen once; the top ten hold under 20%. The CDR3 loop spans 17 amino acids. Germline loops: CDR1 LNHDA, CDR2 SQIVND (reference sequence). V was trimmed by 4 bases and J by 5 bases, leaving 23 bases between them. General observations from the study: Ophthalmopathy and stable hyperthyroidism were told apart by a 13 V-J model. The blood repertoire included most of the expanded thyroid clonotypes above 0.001.

This clonotype was counted a single time. Its antigen is currently unknown. The sequenced material came from peripheral blood or thyroid tissue (not recorded which). The TCR comes from an adult woman with Graves' disease, either hyperthyroidism or ophthalmopathy (not recorded which). V usage is TRBV19 and J usage is TRBJ1-1; D might be TRBD1 (5 bases). Here the CDR3 reads CASSRGYSGAKRTEAFF. CDR3 DNA sequence: TGTGCCAGTAGTAGGGGGTACTCTGGGGCCAAGAGGACTGAAGCTTTCTTT. Looking up the rest from reference TRBV19 and TRBJ1-1 gives the full variable domain: DGGITQSPKYLFRKEGQNVTLSCEQNLNHDAMYWYRQDPGQGLRLIYYSQIVNDFQKGDIAEGYSVSREKKESFPLTVTSAQKNPTAFYLCASSRGYSGAKRTEAFFGQGTRLTVV.